The clone carrying this TCR beta chain was observed at least ten times. Genomic DNA (from each subset) was split evenly across several immunoSEQ plates. TCRdb's copy holds only in-frame clones and misses some; the assay was immunoSEQ multiplex PCR. The repertoire holds about 460,000 clones, approximately 71% seen once, with about 12% in the top ten. The source of the sample is a study of shared clonotypes between healthy human individuals. Germline-derived CDR1 and CDR2 are MNHNS and SASEGT. The trim removed 3 bases at V and 0 bases at J, leaving 2 bases unmatched. This CDR3 is built from 16 residues.

The chain has TRBV6-1 and TRBJ2-6, with 7 bases matching TRBD2. This receptor was obtained from a woman aged 40 to 50 in good health. Some clones in this sample may be carry-over from other donors' samples. What was sequenced was PBMCs. The CDR3 coding sequence is TGTGCCAGCAGTGATCTAGCGGCCTCTGGGGCCAACGTCCTGACTTTC. Translation: CASSDLAASGANVLTF.